The T cell receptor beta chain described here comes from a study of blood T cell repertoires in COVID-19. The wider study: There were acute and convalescent COVID-19 samples, and they came from the United States, Italy and Spain. The analysed material was cDNA or gDNA that came from T cells, B-cell-depleted T cells, or PBMCs.

In the authors' workflow: Estimated nucleated cell counts came from reference gene primer amplification. Clones were read by immunoSEQ multiplex PCR, and TCRdb kept only the in-frame ones, dropping some. The V and J calls and clone size are taken from that table; D and trimming were inferred from the DNA. The repertoire holds roughly 220,000 clones, roughly 80% seen once, with 3% to 3.5% in the top ten. The V end was cut by 7 bases, the J end by 3 bases, with 24 bases between. CDR3 length: 17 residues. Germline V gene data show CDR1 as SNHLY and CDR2 as FYNNEI. The rearrangement joins TRBV2 to TRBJ2-5; D uncertain. The source of this sequence is a woman in her 30s who had recovered from COVID-19. The specimen sequenced was peripheral blood. CDR3 sequence: CASTHMSEDLVKETQYF. The CDR3 DNA reads TGTGCCAGCACCCATATGTCCGAGGATTTGGTTAAAGAGACCCAGTACTTC. The full variable domain, rest sourced from reference TRBV2 and TRBJ2-5, is EPEVTQTPSHQVTQMGQEVILRCVPISNHLYFYWYRQILGQKVEFLVSFYNNEISEKSEIFDDQFSVERPDGSNFTLKIRSTKLEDSAMYFCASTHMSEDLVKETQYFGPGTRLLVL.